Each of the 21 T cell receptor beta chains below was sequenced from the same sample in a study of blood T cell repertoires in COVID-19. Profiling relied on immunoSEQ multiplex PCR, and the TCRdb table lists in-frame clones only, not all of them. Of about 190,000 clones listed, just under 85% are singletons. Sequenced sample: peripheral blood. These receptors came from a woman in her 70s with active or convalescent COVID-19.

The chain uses TRBV29-1 and TRBJ2-7; 8 bases are shared with TRBD1. This CDR3 region has 13 residues. V gave up 2 bases and J gave up 4 bases; unmatched junction bases: 4. CDR1 is SQVTM and CDR2 is ANQGSEA in the germline V gene. CDR3 DNA: TGCAGCGTTGAAACAGGGGGTAGGTACGAGCAGTACTTC. Encoded protein: CSVETGGRYEQYF.

This chain uses TRBV10-3 with TRBJ2-7; the match to TRBD2 covers 10 bases. CDR3 length: 15 amino acids. The germline V gene has CDR1 ENHRY and CDR2 SYGVKD. J lost 0 bases, V lost 6 bases, and 5 bases had no gene match. The CDR3, as DNA: TGTGCCATCAGCCTTACTAGCGGGGCCTCCTACGAGCAGTACTTC. Its protein product is CAISLTSGASYEQYF.

This clone came up once. The chain carries TRBV5-1 and TRBJ2-1; TRBD1 aligns across 8 bases. Trimming at V came to 0 bases and at J to 3 bases, leaving 2 bases not matched to a gene. The CDR3 totals 15 residues. Germline V gene sequence: CDR1 SGHRS, CDR2 YFSETQ. The CDR3 bases are TGCGCCAGCAGCTTGGAAACAGGGGGCTACAATGAGCAGTTCTTC. It specifies CASSLETGGYNEQFF.

J is TRBJ1-5 and V is TRBV6-6; 8 bases agree with TRBD1. After removal of 10 bases from V and 0 bases from J, the junction contained 5 bases not matched to a gene. The CDR3 extends over 14 amino acids. Germline CDR1 and CDR2: MNHNY and SVGAGI (reference sequence). The CDR3 nucleotides are TGTGCCACCAGACAGGGGAATAGCAATCAGCCCCAGCATTTT. Encoded protein: CATRQGNSNQPQHF.

The chain employs TRBV24-1 and TRBJ2-3, with TRBD1 matching 9 bases. Germline V gene sequence: CDR1 KGHDR, CDR2 SFDVKD. V gave up 4 bases and J gave up 4 bases; unmatched junction bases: 5. This CDR3 has 15 amino acids. Written as DNA, the CDR3 is TGTGCCACCAGTGAACAGGGGGCGAGGGCAGATACGCAGTATTTT. This sequence encodes CATSEQGARADTQYF.

The rearrangement uses TRBV6-5 and TRBJ2-1; D not resolved. V was clipped by 8 bases and J by 6 bases, with 8 bases between them. CDR1 and CDR2 from the germline V gene are MNHEY and SVGAGI. The length of the CDR3 is 11 residues. The CDR3 loop is CASPTGNEQFF. CDR3 nucleotide sequence: TGTGCCAGCCCCACGGGCAATGAGCAGTTCTTC.

This clone was found a few times. The J gene is TRBJ2-7, the V gene TRBV7-2, with unresolved D. Germline CDR1 reads SGHTA; CDR2 reads FQGNSA. V dropped 5 bases and J dropped 0 bases, with 8 bases sitting between them. CDR3 length: 13 residues. CDR3 coding DNA: TGTGCCAGCAGCCTAGGGCACTCCTACGAGCAGTACTTC. The encoded protein is CASSLGHSYEQYF.

V and J are TRBV7-2 and TRBJ2-7; 11 bases align to TRBD1. The CDR3 loop spans 14 amino acids. Unmatched junction bases numbered 3, after V lost 3 bases and J lost 5 bases. CDR1 and CDR2 from the germline V gene are SGHTA and FQGNSA. This CDR3 reads CASSLDRGQNEQYF. CDR3 sequence (DNA): TGTGCCAGCAGCTTGGACAGGGGGCAGAACGAGCAGTACTTC.

The chain recombines TRBV19 with TRBJ2-7; D not resolved. Trimming removed 5 bases at V and 7 bases at J, with 15 bases between. CDR3 length equals 13 residues. Germline V gene lookup returns CDR1 LNHDA and CDR2 SQIVND (reference sequence). Written as DNA, the CDR3 is TGTGCCAGTAGTTCATCCCCCTTCAGTGAGCAGTACTTC. It translates to CASSSSPFSEQYF.

This chain joins TRBV5-4 and TRBJ2-2; 8 nucleotides agree with TRBD1. V shed 4 bases, J shed 7 bases, and the junction held 9 bases outside the gene matches. The CDR3 loop spans 15 amino acids. CDR1 and CDR2 from the germline V gene are SGHNT and YYREEE (reference sequence). As DNA, the CDR3 is TGTGCCAGCAGCCCCCGGACAGGGCAAGTCGGGGAGCTGTTTTTT. Protein sequence: CASSPRTGQVGELFF.

This chain links TRBV4-2 with TRBJ2-5; 11 bases are shared with TRBD2. V dropped 0 bases and J dropped 2; count of bases not matched to a gene: 11. CDR1 and CDR2 (germline): LGHNA, YNFKEQ. The CDR3 totals 19 residues. CDR3 DNA: TGTGCCAGCAGCCAAGAATCGTCCTTGGGACTAGCGGCACAAGAGACCCAGTACTTC. Its protein is CASSQESSLGLAAQETQYF.

The rearrangement links TRBV4-1 to TRBJ2-3; the match to TRBD2 covers 15 bases. The CDR3 runs 19 residues. With V trimmed by 0 bases and J by 1 base, 5 bases remained unmatched. Germline V CDR1 and CDR2: MGHRA, YSYEKL. CDR3: CASSQEGLAGGWGTDTQYF. CDR3 nucleotides: TGCGCCAGCAGCCAAGAGGGACTAGCGGGAGGATGGGGCACAGATACGCAGTATTTT.

This chain connects TRBV24-1 to TRBJ2-1; TRBD1 is a possible D gene (5 bases). There are 12 residues in the CDR3. The germline V gene has CDR1 KGHDR and CDR2 SFDVKD. V dropped 1 base and J dropped 15 bases, with 12 bases sitting between them. This chain's CDR3 is CATSDFQGTRFF. As DNA, the CDR3 is TGTGCCACCAGTGATTTTCAGGGAACCCGGTTCTTC.

The chain couples TRBV29-1 to TRBJ2-7; D is ambiguous. CDR1 is SQVTM, CDR2 ANQGSEA, per germline. Trimming took 4 bases from V and 2 from J, leaving 6 bases between them. The CDR3 covers 11 residues. Written as DNA, the CDR3 is TGCAGCGTTGGGCTAGCCTACGAGCAGTACTTC. It translates to CSVGLAYEQYF.

The chain is built from TRBV18 and TRBJ2-2; 9 bases line up with TRBD1. This CDR3 has 18 amino acids. V shed 6 bases and J 4 bases; nucleotides not matched to a gene: 15. Germline-derived CDR1 and CDR2 are KGHSH and LQKENI. For the CDR3, the DNA is TGTGCCAGCTCGCGACTAACCCCGGGACAGGGTCCCACCGGGGAGCTGTTTTTT. It is translated as CASSRLTPGQGPTGELFF. Full variable domain (missing parts from reference TRBV18 and TRBJ2-2): NAGVMQNPRHLVRRRGQEARLRCSPMKGHSHVYWYRQLPEEGLKFMVYLQKENIIDESGMPKERFSAEFPKEGPSILRIQQVVRGDSAAYFCASSRLTPGQGPTGELFFGEGSRLTVL.

The rearrangement uses TRBV10-1 and TRBJ2-6; no clear D gene. The V end lost 10 bases, the J end lost 0 bases, and 13 bases lay between the germline ends. The length of the CDR3 is 15 residues. Germline CDR1 is WNHNN and CDR2 is SYGVQD (reference sequence). The CDR3 DNA reads TGCGCCAAATTCCGTGACATCTCTGGGGCCAACGTCCTGACTTTC. This encodes CAKFRDISGANVLTF.

The gene calls are TRBV15 and TRBJ1-3; TRBD1 matches 10 bases. Germline CDR1 reads LNHNV; CDR2 reads YYDKDF (reference sequence). The CDR3 sequence is 17 residues long. V lost 5 bases to trimming and J lost 3 bases; unmatched junction nucleotides: 10. This CDR3 is CATSVGDRGLVGNTIYF. The CDR3 region has the DNA TGTGCCACCAGCGTCGGGGACAGGGGTCTCGTTGGAAACACCATATATTTT.

The V and J genes are TRBV3-1 (or the pseudogene TRBV3-2) and TRBJ2-4; weak D call: TRBD1 (6 bases). V was shortened by 3 bases and J by 9 bases, with 15 bases between the two germline ends. From germline, CDR1 is LGHDT and CDR2 YNNKEL (reference sequence). The CDR3 is 14 amino acids. CDR3 coding DNA: TGTGCCAGCAGCCAGAGGGGACAAAAGGGCATTCAGTACTTC. This translates into CASSQRGQKGIQYF.

CDR3 amino acids: CASSHSPRNSRTDTQYF. CDR3 sequence (DNA): TGTGCCAGCAGCCACTCCCCCAGGAATTCCCGCACAGATACGCAGTATTTT. This chain joins TRBV5-5 and TRBJ2-3; D unresolved. Germline-derived CDR1 and CDR2 are SGHKS and YYEKEE (reference sequence). V gave up 4 bases and J gave up 1 base, with 19 bases separating them. The CDR3 contains 17 residues.

The chain has TRBV7-2 and TRBJ2-1; maybe TRBD1 (7 bases). The germline V gene has CDR1 SGHTA and CDR2 FQGNSA. This CDR3 comprises 15 residues. Trimming cost V 5 bases and J 1 base, with 12 bases left between them. DNA of the CDR3: TGTGCCAGCAGCGCGGGACAGTCATCCTACAATGAGCAGTTCTTC. It is translated as CASSAGQSSYNEQFF.

This clone was counted a single time. The chain links TRBV5-1 to TRBJ2-1; 11 bases line up with TRBD2. Germline CDR1 is SGHRS and CDR2 is YFSETQ. The trim removed 4 bases at V and 5 bases at J, leaving 8 bases unmatched. CDR3 length: 16 residues. This CDR3 is CASSRTGTSGNNEQFF. In nucleotides, the CDR3 is TGCGCCAGCAGCCGGACGGGGACTAGCGGTAACAATGAGCAGTTCTTC. Full variable domain (missing parts from reference TRBV5-1 and TRBJ2-1): KAGVTQTPRYLIKTRGQQVTLSCSPISGHRSVSWYQQTPGQGLQFLFEYFSETQRNKGNFPGRFSGRQFSNSRSEMNVSTLELGDSALYLCASSRTGTSGNNEQFFGPGTRLTVL.